These 23 T cell receptor beta chains originate from one sample sequenced in a study of regulatory T cells in long-lasting Graves disease. The time point was: newly diagnosed GD, antithyroid drugs for less than 3 months. The TCR library was made from RNA extracted from PBMCs. To make TCR beta libraries, researchers used iRepertoire HTBI primers and Arm-PCR of CDR3 regions. TCRdb re-called the multiplex PCR reads with MiXCR, one entry per CDR3 protein. This sample has 200,000 to 250,000 distinct CDR3 sequences, with roughly 18% found just once. A further study also used this sample, focusing on T cells in Graves' hyperthyroidism and ophthalmopathy.

Sequences were derived from peripheral blood mononuclear cells (PBMCs), sampled at new diagnosis, from a patient treated with antithyroid drugs. These receptors originate from a woman between 25 and 40 years old with Graves disease.

The rearrangement joins TRBV6-1 to TRBJ2-5; maybe TRBD2 (5 bases). The CDR3 is 11 amino acids. Per germline, CDR1 MNHNS and CDR2 SASEGT. Trimming stripped 7 bases from V and 5 bases from J, with 8 bases between. The CDR3: CASILGETQYF. The DNA for the CDR3 is TGTGCCAGCATACTAGGGGAGACCCAGTACTTC.

This clonotype was detected many times. The chain couples TRBV6-5 to TRBJ2-7, with 8 bases lining up with TRBD2. From germline, CDR1 is MNHEY and CDR2 SVGAGI. V lost 2 bases and J lost 3; bases outside the gene matches: 6. The CDR3 runs 15 residues. CDR3 sequence: CASSYPGGGGYEQYF. CDR3 coding DNA: TGTGCCAGCAGTTACCCCGGGGGGGGTGGCTACGAGCAGTACTTC.

This clonotype occurred many times. The CDR3 here is CASSLRGGAFF. The CDR3 DNA is TGTGCCAGCAGTTTACGGGGCGGAGCTTTCTTT. The genes are TRBV12-3 or TRBV12-4 and TRBJ1-1; D perhaps matches TRBD1 (5 bases). The CDR3 has 11 residues. V was pared by 2 bases and J by 10 bases, with 8 bases between.

This clonotype was detected ten times or more. The chain combines TRBV12-5 with TRBJ2-1; a possible D gene is TRBD1 (6 bases). V was cut by 6 bases and J by 9 bases, with 15 bases left in between. The CDR3 has 13 amino acids. Germline lookup yields CDR1 LGHNT and CDR2 FRNRAP. The CDR3 coding sequence is TGTGCTAGTGGCTTACAGGGCGTGGGTGAGCAGTTCTTC. Translated, it gives CASGLQGVGEQFF.

This clonotype was picked up many times. The chain joins TRBV20-1 to TRBJ1-3; D gene unclear. The germline V and J ends were trimmed by 0 bases and 0 bases, with 6 bases remaining between them. The CDR3 spans 14 residues. CDR1 DFQATT and CDR2 SNEGSKA come from the germline V gene (reference sequence). The CDR3 nucleotides read TGCAGTGCTAGAGACCGCTCCTCTGGAAACACCATATATTTT. Amino acid sequence: CSARDRSSGNTIYF.

The rearrangement uses TRBV6-5 and TRBJ2-4, with 9 nucleotides matching TRBD1. The J segment lost 9 bases and the V segment lost 6 bases, leaving 9 bases of the junction unmatched. Germline values: CDR1 MNHEY, CDR2 SVGAGI. The length of the CDR3 is 14 residues. The CDR3, as DNA: TGTGCCAGCAGCTTGGGACAGGGCGCCGCCATTCAGTACTTC. Translated: CASSLGQGAAIQYF.

This chain joins TRBV12-5 and TRBJ1-1; the D is unclear. The CDR3 is 11 residues long. V gave up 11 bases and J gave up 4 bases, with 11 bases separating them. Germline assignment: CDR1 LGHNT and CDR2 FRNRAP. CDR3 in amino acids: CASGVGTEAFF. DNA for the CDR3: TGTGCTTCGGGCGTGGGCACTGAAGCTTTCTTT. The entire variable domain, with the rest obtained from reference TRBV12-5 and TRBJ1-1, is as follows: DARVTQTPRHKVTEMGQEVTMRCQPILGHNTVFWYRQTMMQGLELLAYFRNRAPLDDSGMPKDRFSAEMPDATLATLKIQPSEPRDSAVYFCASGVGTEAFFGQGTRLTVV.

The gene calls are TRBV28 and TRBJ2-1; 7 nucleotides line up with TRBD1. Germline CDR1 and CDR2: MDHEN and SYDVKM. Trimming took 4 bases from V and 2 from J; bases not matched to a gene: 5. This CDR3 has 15 amino acids. The CDR3 DNA sequence: TGTGCCAGCAGTTATTTACAGGGGACCTACAATGAGCAGTTCTTC. This codes for CASSYLQGTYNEQFF.

In regard to this clonotype: This likely reflects a read error, since a far larger clone is one base away. V usage is TRBV11-3 and J usage is TRBJ2-5, with TRBD1 matching over 12 bases. The length of the CDR3 is 15 residues. Trimming cost V 8 bases and J 4 bases; bases outside gene matches: 8. CDR1 SGHNT and CDR2 YENEEA come from the germline V gene. The CDR3 sequence is CASCWDRGLVETQYF. The CDR3 nucleotides read TGTGCCAGCTGCTGGGACAGGGGGCTAGTAGAGACCCAGTACTTC. Together with reference TRBV11-3 and TRBJ2-5, the CDR3 gives the full variable domain: EAGVVQSPRYKIIEKKQPVAFWCNPISGHNTLYWYLQNLGQGPELLIRYENEEAVDDSQLPKDRFSAERLKGVDSTLKIQPAELGDSAVYLCASCWDRGLVETQYFGPGTRLLVL.

This clonotype was found many times. The chain links TRBV11-2 to TRBJ2-7; TRBD1 matches 7 bases. J lost 0 bases, V lost 1 base, and 9 bases had no gene match. CDR3 length equals 17 residues. CDR1 is SGHAT and CDR2 is FQNNGV in the germline V gene. The CDR3 nucleotides read TGTGCCAGCAGCTTAGCCCAACAGGGGATTAGCTCCTACGAGCAGTACTTC. Protein sequence: CASSLAQQGISSYEQYF.

At least ten counts were recorded for this clonotype. V usage is TRBV12-3 or TRBV12-4 and J usage is TRBJ1-2; D unresolved. There are 10 residues in the CDR3. Trimming removed 2 bases at V and 7 bases at J, with 2 bases between. CDR3 amino acids: CASSLRGYTF. The CDR3 nucleotides read TGTGCCAGCAGTTTACGTGGCTACACCTTC.

This clonotype showed up just a few times. V gene TRBV20-1 combines with J gene TRBJ2-4; 7 bases align to TRBD2. The trim removed 0 bases at V and 1 base at J, leaving 6 bases unmatched. This CDR3 region has 16 residues. CDR1 is DFQATT and CDR2 is SNEGSKA in the germline V gene (reference sequence). CDR3 in amino acids: CSARDFDGRAKNIQYF. For the CDR3, the DNA is TGCAGTGCTAGAGATTTCGACGGGAGGGCCAAAAACATTCAGTACTTC.

The chain uses TRBV19 and TRBJ1-5, with D uncertain. Trimming took 1 base from V and 6 from J, leaving 4 bases between them. Germline V gene lookup returns CDR1 LNHDA and CDR2 SQIVND (reference sequence). The CDR3 covers 12 residues. In DNA, the CDR3 is TGTGCCAGTAGTATAGGTAGTCAGCCCCAGCATTTT. It is translated as CASSIGSQPQHF. Combining the CDR3 with reference TRBV19 and TRBJ1-5 gives the whole variable domain DGGITQSPKYLFRKEGQNVTLSCEQNLNHDAMYWYRQDPGQGLRLIYYSQIVNDFQKGDIAEGYSVSREKKESFPLTVTSAQKNPTAFYLCASSIGSQPQHFGDGTRLSIL.

As regards this clonotype: This may arise from a read error, as a much more abundant clone is one base away. J is TRBJ1-1 and V is TRBV9, with 10 bases lining up with TRBD1. The germline V gene encodes CDR1 SGDLS and CDR2 YYNGEE. J lost 0 bases, V lost 3 bases, and 8 bases had no gene match. The CDR3 covers 17 residues. The CDR3 DNA reads as TGTGCCAGCAGCGAGGACAGGGGGTCCCTCGTGAACACTGAAGCTTTCTTT. Protein: CASSEDRGSLVNTEAFF.

There are many counts of this clonotype. The chain joins TRBV3-1 to TRBJ2-5; unclear D gene. The end of the DNA fits TRBJ2-1 better, so the J call may be wrong. The germline V gene encodes CDR1 LGHDT and CDR2 YNNKEL (reference sequence). The CDR3 sequence is 13 residues long. Here the CDR3 DNA reads TGTGCCAGCAGCCATCTTCGGAGCAATGAGCAGTTCTTC. It translates to CASSHLRSNEQFF.

At least ten counts were recorded for this clonotype. The V call is TRBV10-1, the J call TRBJ2-2, with D unresolved. CDR1 is WNHNN and CDR2 is SYGVQD in the germline V gene (reference sequence). Trimming removed 6 bases at V and 2 bases at J, with 19 bases between. The CDR3 has 17 amino acids. CDR3 DNA sequence: TGCGCCAGCAGCGATTCCCCCCTGCTCGACAACACCGGGGAGCTGTTTTTT. Its translation: CASSDSPLLDNTGELFF.

This clonotype came up many times. The CDR3 nucleotides are TGCGCCAGCAGAGCCACAGGGGGCGACACTGAAGCTTTCTTT. This sequence encodes CASRATGGDTEAFF. This rearrangement joins TRBV10-2 to TRBJ1-1, with TRBD1 identical over 9 bases. In germline, CDR1 is WSHSY, CDR2 SAAADI. CDR3 size: 14 residues. V gave up 6 bases and J gave up 3 bases; unmatched junction bases: 5.

This clonotype was picked up a small number of times. The CDR3 is CASSSGTGGVYGYTF. The CDR3 nucleotides read TGTGCCAGCAGTTCAGGGACAGGGGGAGTCTATGGCTACACCTTC. The chain has TRBV28 and TRBJ1-2; 11 bases are a match to TRBD1. The CDR3 is made up of 15 amino acids. In germline, CDR1 is MDHEN, CDR2 SYDVKM. Unmatched junction bases numbered 5, after V lost 4 bases and J lost 4 bases.

This clonotype was detected many times. This sequence joins TRBV19 and TRBJ2-7; D is perhaps TRBD1 (5 bases). The CDR3 consists of 15 residues. Germline V gene sequence: CDR1 LNHDA, CDR2 SQIVND (reference sequence). V lost 3 bases to trimming and J lost 5 bases, with 17 bases between them. The CDR3 spells CASSMGQIARDEQYF. The DNA of the CDR3 is TGTGCCAGTAGTATGGGGCAGATCGCCCGCGACGAGCAGTACTTC.

In its sample, this clonotype was seen many times. The CDR3 region has the DNA TGTGCCAGCAGCCCCCGACTAGAACGGACCCAGTACTTC. Translated, it gives CASSPRLERTQYF. J is TRBJ2-5 and V is TRBV12-3 or TRBV12-4; tentative D call: TRBD2 (6 bases). The V and J ends lost 6 bases and 7 bases respectively, with 15 bases between them. The CDR3 is 13 amino acids.

This clonotype appeared once. The chain couples TRBV27 to TRBJ1-2; tentative D call: TRBD1 (5 bases). The V and J ends lost 3 bases and 6 bases respectively, with 11 bases between them. The CDR3 is 13 amino acids. Germline V lookup: CDR1 MNHEY, CDR2 SMNVEV (reference sequence). The CDR3: CASSLGRVHGYTF. The CDR3 coding sequence is TGTGCCAGCAGTTTGGGCAGGGTCCATGGCTACACCTTC.

This clonotype was observed many times. The chain links TRBV24-1 to TRBJ2-1; D may correspond to TRBD1 or TRBD2 (5 bases each). Germline V gene data show CDR1 as KGHDR and CDR2 as SFDVKD. The CDR3 contains 16 residues. V gave up 1 base and J gave up 1 base, with 10 bases separating them. DNA of the CDR3: TGTGCCACCAGTGATTTTAGGGACGGATCCTACAATGAGCAGTTCTTC. Translation gives CATSDFRDGSYNEQFF.

This clonotype showed up many times. The chain combines TRBV19 with TRBJ1-5; D unresolved. CDR3 length equals 13 residues. CDR1 and CDR2 from the germline V gene are LNHDA and SQIVND (reference sequence). With 1 base removed from V and 5 bases from J, the gap between germline ends came to 6 bases. The CDR3 loop reads CASSIGFDQPQHF. In DNA, the CDR3 is TGTGCCAGTAGTATAGGATTCGATCAGCCCCAGCATTTT. Combining the CDR3 with reference TRBV19 and TRBJ1-5 gives the whole variable domain DGGITQSPKYLFRKEGQNVTLSCEQNLNHDAMYWYRQDPGQGLRLIYYSQIVNDFQKGDIAEGYSVSREKKESFPLTVTSAQKNPTAFYLCASSIGFDQPQHFGDGTRLSIL.